The 4 T cell receptor beta chains below were found in one sample sequenced in a study of OX40 agonist ivuxolimab in advanced cancers. Profiling relied on immunoSEQ multiplex PCR, and the TCRdb table lists in-frame clones only, not all of them. The sample records roughly 76,000 clones, roughly 85% being singletons. The specimen comprised CD4+ or CD8+ T cells sorted from blood, sampled in a trial of the OX40 agonist ivuxolimab. All receptors come from an adult with an advanced solid tumor such as melanoma, head and neck, liver or kidney cancer.

The J gene is TRBJ2-2, the V gene TRBV27; 10 bases fit TRBD2. Looked up from germline, CDR1 is MNHEY and CDR2 is SMNVEV (reference sequence). CDR3 length equals 17 residues. With V trimmed by 4 bases and J by 9 bases, 14 bases remained unmatched. CDR3 coding DNA: TGTGCCAGCAGTTACACCAAAAGCGGGAGGGCCAGATGGGAGCTGTTTTTT. Protein: CASSYTKSGRARWELFF.

The rearrangement links TRBV6-1 to TRBJ1-1, with D tentatively TRBD1 (6 bases). The germline CDR1 and CDR2 sequences are MNHNS and SASEGT. Trimming removed 6 bases from V and 0 bases from J, with 11 bases in between. The CDR3 consists of 14 residues. The CDR3 reads CASSPTGMNTEAFF. The CDR3 coding sequence is TGTGCCAGCAGCCCGACAGGAATGAACACTGAAGCTTTCTTT.

The chain employs TRBV7-6 and TRBJ2-1, with 13 bases lining up with TRBD2. Germline CDR1 and CDR2: SGHVS and FNYEAQ. The CDR3 is 18 residues long. The V segment lost 5 bases and the J segment 6 bases; nucleotides outside the gene matches: 13. CDR3 DNA sequence: TGTGCCAGCAGCCCGAACGCCGGACTAGCGGGAGCGTTCAATGAGCAGTTCTTC. This encodes CASSPNAGLAGAFNEQFF.

This clone showed up just a few times. J is TRBJ1-1 and V is TRBV5-6, with D hard to call. Between the trimmed V and J ends, which lost 2 bases and 1 base, there was a span of 12 bases. From germline, CDR1 is SGHDT and CDR2 YYEEEE. The CDR3 has 15 amino acids. This CDR3 reads CASSLPNAENTEAFF. DNA of the CDR3: TGTGCCAGCAGCTTACCCAACGCGGAGAACACTGAAGCTTTCTTT.